The following is a TCR beta chain sequence with its context. Sequenced by immunoSEQ multiplex PCR; TCRdb stores in-frame clones only, minus some. Of roughly 250,000 clones listed, roughly 82% were seen once; the top ten hold approximately 2.1%. This sample was taken from a study of blood T cell repertoires in COVID-19. V shed 1 base, J shed 0 bases, and the junction held 8 bases outside the gene matches. This CDR3 is 18 amino acids long. The V gene's germline CDR1 is LGHNA and CDR2 YSLEER. Participants had their cohort set by participant-reported clinical history. The TCR comes from a woman aged 45-65 years who had recovered from COVID-19. What was sequenced was PBMCs or T cells enriched from blood (not recorded which). The J gene is TRBJ2-5, the V gene TRBV4-3; 10 nucleotides agree with TRBD2. CDR3 protein: CASSQGALAGAYQETQYF. The CDR3, as DNA: TGCGCCAGCAGCCAAGGGGCCCTAGCGGGGGCATACCAAGAGACCCAGTACTTC.